Following are 17 T cell receptor beta chains from one sample sequenced in a study of PD-1 blockade in classical Hodgkin lymphoma. Repertoires were generated with immunoSEQ multiplex PCR, while TCRdb's copy carries only in-frame clones and drops some. The profile shows around 36,000 clones, 87% of them singletons. Each and every patient relapsed after autologous stem cell transplantation, and patients got differing brentuximab vedotin exposure. Sequences were derived from peripheral blood mononuclear cells (PBMCs), sampled at baseline. These receptors originate from a human donor with classical Hodgkin lymphoma.

The V gene is TRBV6-5, the J gene TRBJ2-7, with D tentatively TRBD2 (5 bases). Germline V gives CDR1 MNHEY, CDR2 SVGAGI. The V end lost 5 bases, the J end lost 5 bases, and 10 bases lay between the germline ends. This CDR3 comprises 12 residues. CDR3: CASSEQRDEQYF. Written as DNA, the CDR3 is TGTGCCAGCAGTGAACAGAGGGACGAGCAGTACTTC.

The chain is built from TRBV18 and TRBJ1-3, with 7 bases lining up with TRBD1. The trim removed 6 bases at V and 0 bases at J, leaving 5 bases unmatched. Germline CDR1 KGHSH, CDR2 LQKENI. This CDR3 region has 15 residues. CDR3 residues: CASSQDRDSGNTIYF. DNA of the CDR3: TGTGCCAGCTCCCAAGACAGGGACTCTGGAAACACCATATATTTT.

The CDR3 is CASSSTTSGRYNEQFF. CDR3 bases: TGTGCCAGCAGCTCAACAACTAGCGGGCGTTACAATGAGCAGTTCTTC. The chain recombines TRBV7-2 with TRBJ2-1; TRBD2 agrees at 9 bases. Germline CDR1 is SGHTA and CDR2 is FQGNSA. This CDR3 contains 16 residues. J gave up 4 bases and V 4 bases, and 8 bases lay outside the gene matches.

The chain has TRBV5-4 and TRBJ2-1, with 9 bases that match TRBD2. The junction had 10 bases not matched to a gene; V was cut back by 4 bases and J by 2 bases. The CDR3 is made up of 17 amino acids. Germline values: CDR1 SGHNT, CDR2 YYREEE (reference sequence). CDR3 region: CASSAGTSPIPYNEQFF. CDR3 coding DNA: TGTGCCAGCAGCGCCGGGACTAGCCCCATCCCCTACAATGAGCAGTTCTTC.

This chain joins TRBV9 and TRBJ2-1; 9 bases are shared with TRBD2. The V and J ends lost 2 bases and 4 bases, in that order; junction bases with no gene match: 4. The CDR3 length is 15 residues. The germline gives CDR1 SGDLS, CDR2 YYNGEE. The CDR3 loop reads CASSVRLAGYNEQFF. CDR3 coding DNA: TGTGCCAGCAGCGTTAGGCTAGCGGGGTACAATGAGCAGTTCTTC.

This clone is a singleton in its sample. V gene TRBV29-1 combines with J gene TRBJ2-3; TRBD2 aligns across 7 bases. CDR3 length equals 14 residues. The V gene end was trimmed by 1 base and the J gene end by 0 bases; junction bases not matched to a gene: 1. The V gene's germline CDR1 is SQVTM and CDR2 ANQGSEA. CDR3 protein: CSVEGGGSTDTQYF. As DNA, the CDR3 is TGCAGCGTTGAAGGGGGGGGGAGCACAGATACGCAGTATTTT.

CDR3 in amino acids: CASSQETGTNTGELFF. As DNA, the CDR3 is TGCGCCAGCAGCCAAGAAACGGGAACGAACACCGGGGAGCTGTTTTTT. V usage is TRBV4-3 and J usage is TRBJ2-2, with D tentatively TRBD2 (5 bases). There are 16 residues in the CDR3. Germline V gene lookup returns CDR1 LGHNA and CDR2 YSLEER. V was trimmed by 0 bases and J by 0 bases, leaving 8 bases between them.

This clone was counted a single time. This sequence joins TRBV2 and TRBJ2-1, with D maybe TRBD1 (6 bases). This CDR3 is built from 15 residues. V lost 7 bases to trimming and J lost 2 bases, with 15 bases between them. From germline, CDR1 is SNHLY and CDR2 FYNNEI. Here the CDR3 reads CASIFGTLPYNEQFF. The CDR3 nucleotides read TGTGCCAGCATATTCGGGACACTGCCCTACAATGAGCAGTTCTTC.

This chain joins TRBV29-1 and TRBJ2-1; possible D gene TRBD1, 5 bases. The V gene's germline CDR1 is SQVTM and CDR2 ANQGSEA. This CDR3 comprises 14 residues. V lost 7 bases and J lost 1, with 14 bases in between. Here the CDR3 reads CSAYRSFSYNEQFF. CDR3 coding DNA: TGCAGCGCCTACAGGTCCTTTTCCTACAATGAGCAGTTCTTC.

This chain uses TRBV20-1 with TRBJ1-1; no clear D. Germline V gives CDR1 DFQATT, CDR2 SNEGSKA (reference sequence). This CDR3 spans 10 amino acids. V was clipped by 7 bases and J by 8 bases, with 11 bases between them. The CDR3 spells CSVFHREAFF. CDR3 nucleotides: TGCAGTGTTTTTCACCGAGAAGCTTTCTTT.

This clone was observed once. The CDR3 nucleotides are TGTGCCAGCAGTTACGCTGATAACACTGAAGCTTTCTTT. Translation gives CASSYADNTEAFF. The gene calls are TRBV6-6 and TRBJ1-1, with unresolved D. The CDR3 length is 13 residues. In germline, CDR1 is MNHNY, CDR2 SVGAGI (reference sequence). The ends were cut back, 2 bases at V and 2 bases at J, with 6 bases in the middle.

V is TRBV6-1 and J is TRBJ1-1; D is uncertain. The V end was cut by 3 bases, the J end by 6 bases, with 14 bases between. Germline CDR1 reads MNHNS; CDR2 reads SASEGT. The CDR3 sequence is 14 residues long. CDR3: CASSDLQKDAEAFF. The CDR3 DNA follows: TGTGCCAGCAGTGACCTCCAAAAAGACGCTGAAGCTTTCTTT.

The J gene is TRBJ1-5, the V gene TRBV4-3; tentative D call: TRBD1 (5 bases). The CDR3 has 16 residues. Trimming stripped 0 bases from V and 2 bases from J, with 11 bases between. Germline V gene data show CDR1 as LGHNA and CDR2 as YSLEER. The CDR3: CASSQDYEGRNQPQHF. The CDR3 DNA follows: TGCGCCAGCAGCCAAGATTATGAGGGACGCAATCAGCCCCAGCATTTT.

The J gene is TRBJ2-7, the V gene TRBV5-6, with D hard to call. The CDR3 consists of 12 residues. Trimming shortened V by 0 bases and J by 3 bases, and 4 bases separated the two germline ends. Germline V lookup: CDR1 SGHDT, CDR2 YYEEEE. The CDR3 nucleotides are TGTGCCAGCAGCTTGGTGGGCTACGAGCAGTACTTC. Its protein product is CASSLVGYEQYF. The full variable domain, with the rest looked up from reference TRBV5-6 and TRBJ2-7, is DAGVTQSPTHLIKTRGQQVTLRCSPKSGHDTVSWYQQALGQGPQFIFQYYEEEERQRGNFPDRFSGHQFPNYSSELNVNALLLGDSALYLCASSLVGYEQYFGPGTRLTVT.

The rearrangement uses TRBV9 and TRBJ1-2; 9 nucleotides line up with TRBD1. The J segment lost 2 bases and the V segment lost 3 bases, leaving 11 bases of the junction unmatched. Germline values: CDR1 SGDLS, CDR2 YYNGEE. The CDR3 covers 17 residues. The CDR3 spells CASSDDRGTGLNYGYTF. The CDR3 bases are TGTGCCAGCAGCGATGACCGGGGGACAGGGCTCAACTATGGCTACACCTTC. Variable domain in full (rest from reference TRBV9 and TRBJ1-2): DSGVTQTPKHLITATGQRVTLRCSPRSGDLSVYWYQQSLDQGLQFLIQYYNGEERAKGNILERFSAQQFPDLHSELNLSSLELGDSALYFCASSDDRGTGLNYGYTFGSGTRLTVV.

The J gene is TRBJ2-1, the V gene TRBV6-1; D is perhaps TRBD2 (7 bases). V was clipped by 5 bases and J by 15 bases, with 14 bases between them. The CDR3 consists of 11 residues. CDR1 and CDR2 from the germline V gene are MNHNS and SASEGT. CDR3 nucleotide sequence: TGTGCCAGCAGTAGGGGGGGGGCACCGTTCTTC. It encodes CASSRGGAPFF.

As regards this clone: The junction departs from the called germline gene at one end, perhaps through a read error. V usage is TRBV6-5 and J usage is TRBJ1-1; 9 nucleotides match TRBD1. The CDR3 is made up of 14 amino acids. Per the germline V gene, CDR1 is MNHEY and CDR2 is SVGAGI. The CDR3 DNA reads as TGTGCCAGCAGAACCCACAGGGGGCGAACTGTAGCTTTCTTT. This gives the protein CASRTHRGRTVAFF.